Listed below are T cell receptor beta chains from one sample, sequenced in a study of OX40 agonist ivuxolimab in advanced cancers. Assay: immunoSEQ multiplex PCR; the TCRdb copy retains only in-frame clones and omits some. The profile shows about 100,000 clones, approximately 90% of them singletons. Here the sequenced sample was CD4+ or CD8+ T cells sorted from blood, taken in a trial of the OX40 agonist ivuxolimab. The receptors were gathered from an adult with an advanced solid tumor such as melanoma, head and neck, liver or kidney cancer. The CDR3 runs from the conserved cysteine through the conserved F or W. A D gene is named only where the DNA matches it firmly. The listing skips clone size in some rows; elsewhere it reads once, few, many or a size class.

d_gene,j_gene,v_gene,abundance,CDR3aa,CDR3nt
TRBD1,TRBJ2-2,TRBV5-1,.,CASRDRVFRANTGELFF,TGCGCCAGCCGGGACAGGGTTTTTCGGGCGAACACCGGGGAGCTGTTTTTT
.,TRBJ2-5,TRBV19,.,CASSRITGPQETQYF,TGTGCCAGTAGCCGTATCACCGGTCCCCAAGAGACCCAGTACTTC
TRBD2,TRBJ2-3,TRBV5-1,.,CASRDSGSSTDTQYF,TGCGCCAGCAGAGATAGCGGGAGTAGCACAGATACGCAGTATTTT
.,TRBJ2-1,TRBV5-1,.,CASSLELSSYNEQFF,TGCGCCAGCAGCTTGGAACTTTCTAGCTACAATGAGCAGTTCTTC
.,TRBJ2-7,TRBV7-9,.,CASSLQAVSSYEQYF,TGTGCCAGCAGCTTACAAGCGGTGAGCTCCTACGAGCAGTACTTC
.,TRBJ2-7,TRBV6-6,.,CASSYGTSYEQYF,TGTGCCAGCAGTTATGGCACCTCCTACGAGCAGTACTTC
.,TRBJ2-1,TRBV11-2,.,CASSLAGSSYNEQFF,TGTGCCAGCAGCTTAGCAGGGAGCTCCTACAATGAGCAGTTCTTC
TRBD1,TRBJ2-2,TRBV4-1,.,CASSFTTGTGELFF,TGCGCCAGCAGTTTTACGACAGGGACCGGGGAGCTGTTTTTT
.,TRBJ1-5,TRBV28,.,CASSNRDTLRNQPQHF,TGTGCCAGCAGTAACCGGGACACCCTAAGAAATCAGCCCCAGCATTTT
TRBD1,TRBJ2-5,TRBV6-6,.,CATRTGGGETQYF,TGTGCCACCCGGACAGGCGGTGGGGAGACCCAGTACTTC
.,TRBJ2-4,TRBV7-2,.,CASSLESRNIQYF,TGTGCCAGCAGCTTAGAAAGTAGAAACATTCAGTACTTC
.,TRBJ1-5,TRBV28,.,CASSLVVGWSNQPQHF,TGTGCCAGCAGTTTAGTGGTCGGTTGGAGCAATCAGCCCCAGCATTTT
.,TRBJ1-2,TRBV29-1,.,CSVEDPGTTFYGYTF,TGCAGCGTTGAAGATCCCGGGACTACTTTCTATGGCTACACCTTC
.,TRBJ2-3,TRBV13,.,CASSPPGALNTQYF,TGTGCCAGCAGCCCCCCAGGAGCCCTTAATACGCAGTATTTT
TRBD1,TRBJ2-7,TRBV5-4,.,CASTLDRVPYEQYF,TGTGCCAGCACTTTAGACAGGGTCCCCTACGAGCAGTACTTC
TRBD2,TRBJ2-3,TRBV6-4,.,CASSAKGSGLAGTDTQYF,TGTGCCAGCAGTGCAAAAGGATCGGGACTAGCGGGCACAGATACGCAGTATTTT
.,TRBJ2-3,TRBV7-2,.,CASRAGFSTDTQYF,TGTGCCAGCAGGGCGGGGTTTAGCACAGATACGCAGTATTTT
.,TRBJ2-2,TRBV2,.,CASSDFPGELFF,TGTGCCAGCAGTGACTTCCCCGGGGAGCTGTTTTTT
.,TRBJ2-5,TRBV10-1,.,CASRGFQETQYF,TGCGCCAGCAGGGGGTTCCAAGAGACCCAGTACTTC
.,TRBJ2-1,TRBV4-1,.,CASSQVWSSSYNEQFF,TGCGCCAGCAGCCAAGTCTGGTCGAGCTCCTACAATGAGCAGTTCTTC
.,TRBJ1-1,TRBV19,.,CASRSLTRGADTEAFF,TGTGCCAGTAGATCCCTCACCCGGGGGGCGGACACTGAAGCTTTCTTT
.,TRBJ2-6,TRBV30,few,CAMGVSGANVLTF,TGTGCGATGGGAGTCTCTGGGGCCAACGTCCTGACTTTC
.,TRBJ1-5,TRBV12-1,.,CASSNQPQGYSNQPQHF,TGTGCCAGCAGCAACCAACCCCAGGGATATAGCAATCAGCCCCAGCATTTT
.,TRBJ1-1,TRBV10-3,.,CAASQRGSDTEAFF,TGTGCCGCATCCCAGCGGGGGTCGGACACTGAAGCTTTCTTT
.,TRBJ2-1,TRBV6-5,.,CASSPFRSHNEQFF,TGTGCCAGCAGTCCATTCCGCAGCCACAATGAGCAGTTCTTC
.,TRBJ2-2,TRBV6-5,once,CASSYSRRSGELFF,TGTGCCAGCAGTTACTCGAGGCGGTCCGGGGAGCTGTTTTTT
TRBD2,TRBJ2-2,TRBV7-2,.,CASSPSSGLNTGELFF,TGTGCCAGCAGCCCATCTAGCGGGTTGAACACCGGGGAGCTGTTTTTT
TRBD1,TRBJ2-7,TRBV28,.,CASSFTGGYEQYF,TGTGCCAGCAGTTTTACAGGGGGCTACGAGCAGTACTTC
TRBD2,TRBJ2-2,TRBV27,.,CASRSRTSGITGELFF,TGTGCCAGCAGATCCAGGACTAGCGGGATAACCGGGGAGCTGTTTTTT
.,TRBJ2-6,TRBV6-6,.,CASAPDSSGANVLTF,TGTGCCAGCGCCCCAGATAGCTCTGGGGCCAACGTCCTGACTTTC
TRBD2,TRBJ2-1,TRBV5-1,.,CASSLGRTSVNNEQFF,TGCGCCAGCAGCTTGGGGCGGACTAGCGTAAACAATGAGCAGTTCTTC
.,TRBJ2-1,TRBV19,.,CASSRRERGGEQFF,TGTGCCAGTAGTAGACGGGAGAGAGGAGGTGAGCAGTTCTTC
TRBD2,TRBJ2-1,TRBV5-6,.,CASSWDYFYNEQFF,TGTGCCAGCTCCTGGGACTACTTTTACAATGAGCAGTTCTTC
.,TRBJ2-7,TRBV18,.,CASSPRRDSYEQYF,TGTGCCAGCTCACCGAGGAGGGACTCCTACGAGCAGTACTTC
TRBD1,TRBJ2-5,TRBV9,.,CASSARQGQETQYF,TGTGCCAGCAGCGCGCGACAGGGGCAAGAGACCCAGTACTTC
.,TRBJ2-2,TRBV5-4,.,CASSPDSNTGELFF,TGTGCCAGCAGCCCGGACTCAAACACCGGGGAGCTGTTTTTT
.,TRBJ2-5,TRBV18,.,CASSPRQGNQETQYF,TGTGCCAGCTCACCACGGCAGGGTAACCAAGAGACCCAGTACTTC
TRBD2,TRBJ2-1,TRBV28,.,CASSASTSASFTYNEQFF,TGTGCCAGCAGTGCCTCGACTAGCGCTTCATTCACCTACAATGAGCAGTTCTTC
.,TRBJ2-3,TRBV11-2,.,CASSLDGLSTDTQYF,TGTGCCAGCAGCTTAGATGGACTTAGCACAGATACGCAGTATTTT
TRBD1,TRBJ2-1,TRBV7-3,.,CASSPFVDRAINEQFF,TGTGCCAGCAGCCCGTTTGTGGACAGGGCCATCAATGAGCAGTTCTTC
TRBD1,TRBJ2-5,TRBV4-1,.,CASSPGGGQETQYF,TGCGCCAGCAGCCCAGGGGGCGGTCAAGAGACCCAGTACTTC
.,TRBJ2-1,TRBV19,.,CARKRGVYNEQFF,TGTGCCCGGAAAAGGGGCGTCTACAATGAGCAGTTCTTC
TRBD1,TRBJ1-4,TRBV5-6,.,CASSLSGQAFWRRNEKLFF,TGTGCCAGCAGCTTGTCCGGACAGGCATTTTGGAGGCGAAATGAAAAACTGTTTTTT
.,TRBJ1-5,TRBV9,.,CASNGHSNQPQHF,TGTGCCAGCAACGGACATAGCAATCAGCCCCAGCATTTT
.,TRBJ1-3,TRBV5-8,.,CASSLDGRGNTIYF,TGTGCCAGCAGCTTGGACGGCCGCGGAAACACCATATATTTT
.,TRBJ1-5,TRBV6-1,.,CASSSQGDQPQHF,TGTGCCAGCAGCTCCCAGGGAGATCAGCCCCAGCATTTT
.,TRBJ1-5,TRBV6-1,.,CASKVGNQPQHF,TGTGCCAGCAAGGTCGGCAATCAGCCCCAGCATTTT
.,TRBJ1-1,TRBV7-3,.,CASSLSKAPTEAFF,TGTGCCAGCAGCTTATCTAAAGCTCCCACTGAAGCTTTCTTT
.,TRBJ2-7,TRBV7-2,.,CASSLGKGSTYEQYF,TGTGCCAGCAGCTTAGGCAAGGGGTCGACCTACGAGCAGTACTTC
.,TRBJ2-2,TRBV28,.,CASRNGKAGNTGELFF,TGTGCCAGCAGGAACGGCAAAGCGGGGAACACCGGGGAGCTGTTTTTT
.,TRBJ2-7,TRBV21-1,.,CASSLRLTGPDEQYF,TGTGCCAGCAGCCTTCGATTGACAGGGCCTGACGAGCAGTACTTC
.,TRBJ2-7,TRBV7-2,.,CASSSKSGVGGEQYF,TGTGCCAGCAGCTCTAAGTCAGGTGTGGGCGGCGAGCAGTACTTC
.,TRBJ1-4,TRBV9,.,CASSVGGGYNEKLFF,TGTGCCAGCAGCGTAGGAGGAGGGTATAATGAAAAACTGTTTTTT
TRBD1,TRBJ1-2,TRBV20-1,.,CSALDRDGYTF,TGCAGTGCTCTGGACAGGGATGGCTACACCTTC
TRBD1,TRBJ1-4,TRBV6-1,.,CASSADRGQGEKLFF,TGTGCCAGCAGTGCGGACAGGGGGCAGGGTGAAAAACTGTTTTTT
.,TRBJ1-2,TRBV2,few,CASSGQRSYYGYTF,TGTGCCAGCAGTGGACAGAGAAGCTACTATGGCTACACCTTC
TRBD2,TRBJ2-5,TRBV9,few,CASSVGLAGEETQYF,TGTGCCAGCAGCGTAGGACTAGCGGGAGAGGAGACCCAGTACTTC
TRBD1,TRBJ1-5,TRBV19,.,CASSISWTGPNQPQHF,TGTGCCAGTAGTATATCGTGGACAGGGCCTAATCAGCCCCAGCATTTT